These 7 T cell receptor beta chains were sequenced from one sample in a study of shared clonotypes between healthy human individuals. Only in-frame clones appear in the TCRdb table, and some are missing; sequencing was by immunoSEQ multiplex PCR. The sample has 1.4 million to 1.5 million clones, roughly 96% seen once. The sequenced sample was naive CD4+ T cells sorted from blood. The subset here: CD45RA+ positively selected. Every receptor here comes from a young man in good health.

V and J are TRBV2 and TRBJ2-7; 9 nucleotides agree with TRBD1. J gave up 11 bases and V 6 bases, and 17 bases lay outside the gene matches. This CDR3 has 15 amino acids. The germline CDR1 and CDR2 sequences are SNHLY and FYNNEI. The CDR3 protein is CASSLRTGDGAKEYF. The CDR3 nucleotides are TGTGCCAGCAGCTTAAGGACAGGGGATGGGGCTAAGGAGTACTTC.

The chain couples TRBV28 to TRBJ2-7; the D gene could be TRBD1 or TRBD2 (5 bases each). V gave up 6 bases and J gave up 6 bases, with 12 bases separating them. This CDR3 spans 12 amino acids. Germline CDR1 is MDHEN and CDR2 is SYDVKM. DNA of the CDR3: TGTGCCAGCAGACCCCAGGGACGCGAGCAGTACTTC. It codes for CASRPQGREQYF.

This clone was seen only once. The chain couples TRBV30 to TRBJ1-5; D gene uncertain. This CDR3 region has 13 residues. Germline-derived CDR1 and CDR2 are GTSNPN and SVGIG (reference sequence). Trimming removed 0 bases from V and 0 bases from J, with 3 bases in between. The CDR3: CAWSVHSNQPQHF. The CDR3 DNA reads TGTGCCTGGAGTGTGCATAGCAATCAGCCCCAGCATTTT. The whole variable domain, filled in from reference TRBV30 and TRBJ1-5, reads SQTIHQWPATLVQPVGSPLSLECTVEGTSNPNLYWYRQAAGRGLQLLFYSVGIGQISSEVPQNLSASRPQDRQFILSSKKLLLSDSGFYLCAWSVHSNQPQHFGDGTRLSIL.

This rearrangement joins TRBV5-6 to TRBJ2-1; possibly TRBD1 for D (5 bases). Germline V gene data show CDR1 as SGHDT and CDR2 as YYEEEE. V lost 3 bases to trimming and J lost 7 bases, with 8 bases between them. This CDR3 comprises 12 residues. CDR3 sequence (DNA): TGTGCCAGCAGCTGGACACGTAATGAGCAGTTCTTC. Its translation: CASSWTRNEQFF. Combining the CDR3 with reference TRBV5-6 and TRBJ2-1 gives the whole variable domain DAGVTQSPTHLIKTRGQQVTLRCSPKSGHDTVSWYQQALGQGPQFIFQYYEEEERQRGNFPDRFSGHQFPNYSSELNVNALLLGDSALYLCASSWTRNEQFFGPGTRLTVL.

V is TRBV11-3 and J is TRBJ2-1, with D perhaps being TRBD1 or TRBD2 (5 bases each). The CDR3 is 14 residues long. The V gene's germline CDR1 is SGHNT and CDR2 YENEEA. Deletions cut 3 bases from V and 4 bases from J, with 10 bases between. The CDR3 sequence: CASSLGVSYNEQFF. The CDR3 bases are TGTGCCAGCAGCTTGGGGGTGTCGTACAATGAGCAGTTCTTC.

V is TRBV4-1 and J is TRBJ2-2; possibly TRBD1 or TRBD2 for D (6 bases each). Germline CDR1 MGHRA, CDR2 YSYEKL. The V end was cut by 3 bases, the J end by 6 bases, with 17 bases between. The CDR3 spans 16 residues. The CDR3 DNA is TGCGCCAGCAGCCACCCCGGACAGCCGGGGGCCGGGGAGCTGTTTTTT. It translates to CASSHPGQPGAGELFF.

Comments on this clone: Within the sample, other DNA sequences also encode this same CDR3. The CDR3 reads CASRVSGTDTQYF. The CDR3 DNA is TGTGCCAGCAGGGTTAGTGGCACAGATACGCAGTATTTT. The chain has TRBV6-1 and TRBJ2-3; D gene unclear. V lost 6 bases, J lost 1 base, and 8 bases lay in between. CDR1 is MNHNS, CDR2 SASEGT, per germline. The CDR3 sequence is 13 residues long.